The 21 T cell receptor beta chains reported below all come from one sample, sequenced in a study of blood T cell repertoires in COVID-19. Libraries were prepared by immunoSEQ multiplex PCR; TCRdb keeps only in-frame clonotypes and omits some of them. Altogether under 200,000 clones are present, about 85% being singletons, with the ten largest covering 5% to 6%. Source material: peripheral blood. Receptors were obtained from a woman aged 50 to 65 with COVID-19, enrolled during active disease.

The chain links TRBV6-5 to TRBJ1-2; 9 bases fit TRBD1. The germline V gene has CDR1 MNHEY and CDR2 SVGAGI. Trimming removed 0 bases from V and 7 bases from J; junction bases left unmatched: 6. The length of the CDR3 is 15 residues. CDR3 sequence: CASSYSNRGQGGYTF. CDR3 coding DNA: TGTGCCAGCAGTTACTCAAACAGGGGGCAGGGTGGCTACACCTTC.

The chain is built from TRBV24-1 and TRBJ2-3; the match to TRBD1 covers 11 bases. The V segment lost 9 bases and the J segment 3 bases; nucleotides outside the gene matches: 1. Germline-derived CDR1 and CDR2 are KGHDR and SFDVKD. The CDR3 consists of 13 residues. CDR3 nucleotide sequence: TGTGCCACCGGGACAGGGGGTACAGATACGCAGTATTTT. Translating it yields CATGTGGTDTQYF.

Written as DNA, the CDR3 is TGTGCCTGGGGACACTTTTTGTATGGCTACACCTTC. It encodes CAWGHFLYGYTF. V gene TRBV30 combines with J gene TRBJ1-2, with TRBD1 as a possible D gene (5 bases). CDR3 length equals 12 residues. The V gene lost 5 bases and the J gene lost 5 bases, with 12 bases spanning the gap. The V gene's germline CDR1 is GTSNPN and CDR2 SVGIG (reference sequence). Full variable domain (remainder filled in from reference TRBV30 and TRBJ1-2): SQTIHQWPATLVQPVGSPLSLECTVEGTSNPNLYWYRQAAGRGLQLLFYSVGIGQISSEVPQNLSASRPQDRQFILSSKKLLLSDSGFYLCAWGHFLYGYTFGSGTRLTVV.

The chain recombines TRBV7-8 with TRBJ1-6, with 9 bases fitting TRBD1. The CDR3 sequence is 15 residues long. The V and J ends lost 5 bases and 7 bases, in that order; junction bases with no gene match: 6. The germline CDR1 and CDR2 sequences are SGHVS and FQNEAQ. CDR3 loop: CASSLPGQGNSPLHF. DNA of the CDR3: TGTGCCAGCAGCCTCCCGGGACAGGGAAATTCACCCCTCCACTTT.

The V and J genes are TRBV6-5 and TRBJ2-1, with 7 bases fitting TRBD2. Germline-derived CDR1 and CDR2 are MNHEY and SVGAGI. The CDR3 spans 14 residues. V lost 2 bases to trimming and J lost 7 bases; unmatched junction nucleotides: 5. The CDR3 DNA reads TGTGCCAGCAGTTACGGACTAGAAGGGAATGAGCAGTTCTTC. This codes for CASSYGLEGNEQFF.

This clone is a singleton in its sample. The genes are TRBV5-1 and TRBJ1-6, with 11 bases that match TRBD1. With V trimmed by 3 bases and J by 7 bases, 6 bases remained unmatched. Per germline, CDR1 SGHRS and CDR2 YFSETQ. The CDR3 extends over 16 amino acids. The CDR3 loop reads CASSSRTGGKNSPLHF. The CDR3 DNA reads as TGCGCCAGCAGCTCAAGGACAGGGGGCAAAAATTCACCCCTCCACTTT.

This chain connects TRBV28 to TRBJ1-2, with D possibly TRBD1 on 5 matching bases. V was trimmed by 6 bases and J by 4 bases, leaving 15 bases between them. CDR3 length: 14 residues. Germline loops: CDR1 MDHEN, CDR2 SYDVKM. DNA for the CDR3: TGTGCCAGCAGGGCGGAGGGGAGATTCTATGGCTACACCTTC. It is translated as CASRAEGRFYGYTF.

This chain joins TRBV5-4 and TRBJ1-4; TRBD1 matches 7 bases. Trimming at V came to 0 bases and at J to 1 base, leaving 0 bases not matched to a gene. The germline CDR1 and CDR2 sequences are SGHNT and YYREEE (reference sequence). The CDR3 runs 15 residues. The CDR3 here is CASSLGQGTNEKLFF. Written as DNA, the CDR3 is TGTGCCAGCAGCTTGGGACAGGGAACTAATGAAAAACTGTTTTTT.

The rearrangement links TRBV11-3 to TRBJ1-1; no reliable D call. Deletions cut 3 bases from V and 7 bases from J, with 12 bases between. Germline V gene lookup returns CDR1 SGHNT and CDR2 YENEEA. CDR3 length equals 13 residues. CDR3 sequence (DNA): TGTGCCAGCAGCTTGGAGGGAGGAGTTGAAGCTTTCTTT. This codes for CASSLEGGVEAFF.

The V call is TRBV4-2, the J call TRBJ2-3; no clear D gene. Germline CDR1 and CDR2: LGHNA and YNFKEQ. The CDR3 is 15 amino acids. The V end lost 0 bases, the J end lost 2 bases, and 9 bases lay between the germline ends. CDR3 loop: CASSQDVADTDTQYF. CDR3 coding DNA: TGTGCCAGCAGCCAAGATGTGGCGGACACAGATACGCAGTATTTT.

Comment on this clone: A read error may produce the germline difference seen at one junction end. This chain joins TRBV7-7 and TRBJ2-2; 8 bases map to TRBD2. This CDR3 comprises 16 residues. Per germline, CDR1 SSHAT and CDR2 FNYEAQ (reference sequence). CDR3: CASSPGGLANTGELFF. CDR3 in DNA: TGTGCTAGCAGCCCGGGGGGGTTAGCGAACACCGGGGAGCTGTTTTTT. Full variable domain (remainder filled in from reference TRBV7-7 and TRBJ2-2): GAGVSQSPRYKVTKRGQDVTLRCDPISSHATLYWYQQALGQGPEFLTYFNYEAQPDKSGLPSDRFSAERPEGSISTLTIQRTEQRDSAMYRCASSPGGLANTGELFFGEGSRLTVL.

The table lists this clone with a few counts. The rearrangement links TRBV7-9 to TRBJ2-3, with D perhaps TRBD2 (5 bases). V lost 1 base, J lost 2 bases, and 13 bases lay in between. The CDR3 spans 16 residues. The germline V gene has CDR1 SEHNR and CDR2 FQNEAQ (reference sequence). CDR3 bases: TGTGCCAGCAGCTTAGAGGACTCAGACTACACAGATACGCAGTATTTT. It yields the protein CASSLEDSDYTDTQYF.

The CDR3 nucleotides are TGTGCCACCAGTATTAGACAGAACACCGGGGAGCTGTTTTTT. Protein product: CATSIRQNTGELFF. This rearrangement joins TRBV24-1 to TRBJ2-2; D unclear. V lost 6 bases, J lost 1 base, and 8 bases lay in between. In germline, CDR1 is KGHDR, CDR2 SFDVKD. There are 14 residues in the CDR3.

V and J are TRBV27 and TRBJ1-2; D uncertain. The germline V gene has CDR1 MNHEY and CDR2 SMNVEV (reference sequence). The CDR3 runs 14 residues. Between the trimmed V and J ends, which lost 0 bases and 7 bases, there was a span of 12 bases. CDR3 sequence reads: CASSLSGAWPGYTF. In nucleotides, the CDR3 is TGTGCCAGCAGTTTATCGGGCGCGTGGCCTGGCTACACCTTC.

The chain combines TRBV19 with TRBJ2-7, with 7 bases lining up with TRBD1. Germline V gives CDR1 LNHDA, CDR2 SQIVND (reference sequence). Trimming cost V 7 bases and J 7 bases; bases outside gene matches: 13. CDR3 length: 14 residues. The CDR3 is CASTTMVGQREQYF. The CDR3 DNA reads TGTGCCAGTACCACCATGGTGGGACAGCGGGAGCAGTACTTC.

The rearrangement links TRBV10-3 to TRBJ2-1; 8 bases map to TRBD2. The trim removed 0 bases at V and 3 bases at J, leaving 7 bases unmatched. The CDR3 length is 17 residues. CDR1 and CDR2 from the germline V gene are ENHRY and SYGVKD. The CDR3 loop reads CAISESTQRGFYNEQFF. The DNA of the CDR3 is TGTGCCATCAGTGAGTCGACTCAGCGGGGGTTCTACAATGAGCAGTTCTTC.

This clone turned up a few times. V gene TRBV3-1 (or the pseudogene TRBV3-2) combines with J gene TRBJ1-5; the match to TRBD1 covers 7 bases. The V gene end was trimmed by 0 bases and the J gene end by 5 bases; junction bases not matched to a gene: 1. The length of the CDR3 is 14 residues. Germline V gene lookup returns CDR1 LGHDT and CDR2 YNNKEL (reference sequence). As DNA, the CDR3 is TGTGCCAGCAGCCAAGAAGGGGGCTATCAGCCCCAGCATTTT. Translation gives CASSQEGGYQPQHF.

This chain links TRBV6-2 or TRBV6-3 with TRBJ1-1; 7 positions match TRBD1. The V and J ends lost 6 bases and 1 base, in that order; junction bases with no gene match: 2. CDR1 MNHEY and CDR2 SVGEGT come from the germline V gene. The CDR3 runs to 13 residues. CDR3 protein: CASSWDRNTEAFF. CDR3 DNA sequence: TGTGCCAGCAGCTGGGACAGGAACACTGAAGCTTTCTTT.

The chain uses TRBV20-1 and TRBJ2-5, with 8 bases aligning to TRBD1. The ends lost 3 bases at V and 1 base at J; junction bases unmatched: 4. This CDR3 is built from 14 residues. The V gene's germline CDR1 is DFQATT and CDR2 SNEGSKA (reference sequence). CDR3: CSASFGTGQETQYF. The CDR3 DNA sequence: TGCAGTGCTAGTTTTGGGACAGGCCAAGAGACCCAGTACTTC.

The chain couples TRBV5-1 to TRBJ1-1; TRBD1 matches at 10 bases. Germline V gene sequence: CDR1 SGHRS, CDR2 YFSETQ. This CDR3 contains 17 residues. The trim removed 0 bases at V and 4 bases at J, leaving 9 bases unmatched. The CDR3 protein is CASSLEGTGVFGTEAFF. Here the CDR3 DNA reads TGCGCCAGCAGCTTGGAGGGGACAGGGGTGTTTGGCACTGAAGCTTTCTTT.

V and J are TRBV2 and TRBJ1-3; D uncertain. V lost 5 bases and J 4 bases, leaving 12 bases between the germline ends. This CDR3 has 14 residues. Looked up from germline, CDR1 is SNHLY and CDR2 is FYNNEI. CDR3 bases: TGTGCCAGCAGTCTCCCTCTACCAGGAAACACCATATATTTT. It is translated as CASSLPLPGNTIYF.